The clone carrying this T cell receptor beta chain turned up a few times. Its cognate antigen is unknown. The data are from a study of cytomegalovirus exposure and HLA in healthy donors. Study findings and constraints: Most TCR beta V segments were productive about 87% or about 30% of the time in an earlier analysis. Presence/absence analysis assumed near-uniform sequencing depth across donors. Rare TCR sequences predominated, though certain public TCRs were found in many donors. Reportedly, a later analysis found an Asian-associated ancestry cluster had fewer N-insertions than the roughly 670-donor mean.

Germline V CDR1 and CDR2: LNHDA, SQIVND (reference sequence). The CDR3 spans 15 residues. V dropped 3 bases and J dropped 0 bases, with 9 bases sitting between them. A multiplex PCR was run with 60 Vbeta primers and 13 Jbeta primers. The data were produced by immunoSEQ multiplex PCR, yet TCRdb's version contains in-frame clones alone and is incomplete. The data hold roughly 140,000 clones, with around a tenth observed a single time. The sequence derives from a male donor in good health and CMV-seronegative. J is TRBJ2-1 and V is TRBV19; D is unresolved. Input material: PBMCs. The CDR3 DNA is TGTGCCAGTAGTATTTGGCGGTTCTCCTACAATGAGCAGTTCTTC. As protein: CASSIWRFSYNEQFF.